This TCR beta chain was captured by sequencing in a study of T cells in Graves' hyperthyroidism and ophthalmopathy. This clonotype was recorded many times. Its antigen is still unknown. Study-wide results and caveats: Progression to ophthalmopathy was predicted a median of roughly 6.8 months early.

Stable disease denoted Graves' hyperthyroidism without ophthalmopathy progression within 18 months. Clinical symptoms, serum thyroxine and TRAb, thyroid ultrasound and orbital computed tomography together formed the diagnostic basis. Trimming removed 4 bases from V and 5 bases from J, with 15 bases in between. From germline, CDR1 is LGHNA and CDR2 YSLEER. CDR3 length: 15 residues. Using RNA transcripts as the source, TCR beta CDR3 regions were amplified. During a first-round RT-PCR of the TCR CDR3, the HTBI primer set was used. TCRdb used MiXCR to reprocess the multiplex PCR reads, holding one entry per CDR3 protein. This repertoire shows 530,000 or so distinct CDR3 sequences, approximately 44% found once; its top ten account for about 8.3%.

The rearrangement joins TRBV4-3 to TRBJ1-5; D is perhaps TRBD1 (6 bases). This clonotype was sampled from a woman between 18 and 29 years old with Graves' hyperthyroidism. Sequenced input: peripheral blood or thyroid tissue (not recorded which). Here the CDR3 DNA reads TGCGCCAGCAGCCGAAGGTGGGGGCCGGATCAGCCCCAGCATTTT. Amino acids: CASSRRWGPDQPQHF.